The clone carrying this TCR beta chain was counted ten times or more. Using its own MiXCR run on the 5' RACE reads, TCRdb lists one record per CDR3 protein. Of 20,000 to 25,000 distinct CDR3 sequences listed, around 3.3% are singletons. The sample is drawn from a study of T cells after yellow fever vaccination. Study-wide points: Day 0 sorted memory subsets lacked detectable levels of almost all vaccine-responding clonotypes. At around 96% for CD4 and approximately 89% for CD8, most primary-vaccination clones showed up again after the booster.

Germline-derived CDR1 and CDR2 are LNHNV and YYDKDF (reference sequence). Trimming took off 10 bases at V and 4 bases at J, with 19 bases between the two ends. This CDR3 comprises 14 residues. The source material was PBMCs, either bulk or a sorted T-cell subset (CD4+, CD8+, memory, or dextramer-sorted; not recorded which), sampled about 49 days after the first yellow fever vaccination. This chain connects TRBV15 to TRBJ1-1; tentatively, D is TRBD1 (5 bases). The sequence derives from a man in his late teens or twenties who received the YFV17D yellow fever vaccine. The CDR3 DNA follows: TGTGCCAGCGGGGAGGGGCGCTTTCTCACTGAAGCTTTCTTT. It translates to CASGEGRFLTEAFF.